The sequence of this T cell receptor (beta chain) was determined in a study of T cell responses to AZD1222 COVID-19 vaccine. Study summary: Investigators merged groups given second doses at roughly 4 or roughly 12 weeks.

CDR1 is LNHDA and CDR2 is SQIVND in the germline V gene (reference sequence). V was clipped by 3 bases and J by 6 bases, with 8 bases between them. This CDR3 is built from 12 residues. Produced via immunoSEQ multiplex PCR; TCRdb's table is partial and in-frame only. The sample holds 100,000 to 150,000 clones, about 88% seen once. Comments on this clone: Its cognate antigen is unknown.

Points from the study as a whole: At baseline, seropositivity was found in only 5 to 7 AZD1222 recipients.

The sample in question was peripheral blood, obtained on day 0 of AZD1222 vaccination. This TCR derives from an adult in good health. The rearrangement uses TRBV19 and TRBJ1-1; D gene uncertain. The CDR3: CASSIGSAEAFF. Written as DNA, the CDR3 is TGTGCCAGTAGTATTGGGTCCGCTGAAGCTTTCTTT.